The rows below give T cell receptor beta chains drawn from one sample of a study of T cell responses to AZD1222 COVID-19 vaccine. Using immunoSEQ multiplex PCR, the repertoire was profiled, and TCRdb retains in-frame clones only, with some absent. Of some 120,000 clones listed, approximately 90% are singletons. The sample here was peripheral blood, taken on day 0 of MenACWY control vaccination. The receptors originated from an adult in good health. Both conserved end residues are part of each CDR3. The D gene is left open where the match is weak. Some rows mark clone size as missing; the rest say once, few, many or name a class of expanded clone.

>.|14|TRBD2|TRBV29-1|TRBJ2-3
TGCAGCGTTGCGGCGGGACTAGCGACAGATACGCAGTATTTT
CSVAAGLATDTQYF
>.|12|.|TRBV11-2|TRBJ1-2
TGTGCCAGCAGCTTCCGGGGATATGGCTACACCTTC
CASSFRGYGYTF
>.|17|.|TRBV7-2|TRBJ2-3
TGTGCCAGCAGCCTTACGGCAGGAGGGGCTAGCACAGATACGCAGTATTTT
CASSLTAGGASTDTQYF
>.|14|.|TRBV7-2|TRBJ2-3
TGTGCCAGCAGCTTACTTAAACTCACAGATACGCAGTATTTT
CASSLLKLTDTQYF
>.|15|.|TRBV6-2/TRBV6-3|TRBJ1-5
TGTGCCAGCAGCCCACTCCCAGGGTACAATCAGCCCCAGCATTTT
CASSPLPGYNQPQHF
>.|14|.|TRBV5-1|TRBJ1-3
TGCGCCAGCAGCTTAACCTACTCTGGAAACACCATATATTTT
CASSLTYSGNTIYF
>.|15|.|TRBV18|TRBJ1-5
TGTGCCAGCTCACCCTCAGGGGATAGCAATCAGCCCCAGCATTTT
CASSPSGDSNQPQHF
>.|15|.|TRBV6-4|TRBJ1-2
TGTGCCAGCAGTGACTCGAACGGAGCCGCGGGAGGCTACACCTTC
CASSDSNGAAGGYTF
>.|12|.|TRBV6-5|TRBJ1-1
TGTGCCAGCAGACGTGGGGTCACTGAAGCTTTCTTT
CASRRGVTEAFF
>once|14|TRBD2|TRBV29-1|TRBJ2-1
TGCAGCGTTGGGGTGCGGGAGGGCTACAATGAGCAGTTCTTC
CSVGVREGYNEQFF
>.|14|TRBD2|TRBV5-4|TRBJ2-7
TGTGCCAGCAGCTTGTTTGGGGGGGGATACGAGCAGTACTTC
CASSLFGGGYEQYF
>.|14|.|TRBV19|TRBJ1-5
TGTGCCAGTAGTACCGGGACACTTAATCAGCCCCAGCATTTT
CASSTGTLNQPQHF
>.|16|.|TRBV5-1|TRBJ1-3
TGCGCCAGCAGCGCTTACCAGGCACACTCTGGAAACACCATATATTTT
CASSAYQAHSGNTIYF
>.|13|.|TRBV2|TRBJ1-1
TGTGCCAGCAGTGCCGGGGAGGGAACTGAAGCTTTCTTT
CASSAGEGTEAFF
>.|15|.|TRBV30|TRBJ2-7
TGTGCCTGGAGTGGGGAATCGACAGGAGCCTACGAGCAGTACTTC
CAWSGESTGAYEQYF
>.|17|.|TRBV7-8|TRBJ1-1
TGTGCCAGCAGCTTAGTAGGGTCAGCATGGATGAACACTGAAGCTTTCTTT
CASSLVGSAWMNTEAFF
>once|14|.|TRBV11-2|TRBJ2-7
TGTGCCAGCAGCTTAGTGGATTTAGGGTTTGAGCAGTACTTC
CASSLVDLGFEQYF
>once|13|TRBD1|TRBV5-4|TRBJ1-1
TGTGCCAGCAGCTTGGAGGGGGCCACTGAAGCTTTCTTT
CASSLEGATEAFF
>.|13|.|TRBV7-9|TRBJ1-5
TGTGCCAGCAGTCGGCATGAGGTCCAGCCCCAGCATTTT
CASSRHEVQPQHF
>.|13|.|TRBV19|TRBJ1-2
TGTGCCAGTAGGGGGACGTTGAACTATGGCTACACCTTC
CASRGTLNYGYTF
>.|14|TRBD1|TRBV9|TRBJ1-3
TGTGCCAGCAGCGCAGGGGGCTTTGGAAACACCATATATTTT
CASSAGGFGNTIYF
>once|13|.|TRBV24-1|TRBJ1-2
TGTGCCACCAGTGATTTGCAGGGAGGGCACTACACCTTC
CATSDLQGGHYTF
>.|14|TRBD1|TRBV2|TRBJ1-1
TGTGCCAGCAGACTAACAGGGGAGGTAACTGAAGCTTTCTTT
CASRLTGEVTEAFF
>once|15|TRBD1|TRBV7-9|TRBJ2-3
TGTGCCAGCAGCCCCGGACAGGGGGCAACAGATACGCAGTATTTT
CASSPGQGATDTQYF
>.|14|TRBD1|TRBV10-1|TRBJ2-2
TGCGCCAGCAGGCCGGGACAGGGGACCGGGGAGCTGTTTTTT
CASRPGQGTGELFF
>.|13|.|TRBV7-3|TRBJ1-1
TGTGCCAGCAGCTTATCTAAGAACACTGAAGCTTTCTTT
CASSLSKNTEAFF
>.|13|.|TRBV7-3|TRBJ2-2
TGTGCCAGCAGCTTACTTGGGACCGGGGAGCTGTTTTTT
CASSLLGTGELFF
>.|16|.|TRBV24-1|TRBJ1-5
TGTGCCACCAGTGAGCCGCGATTGAATAGCAATCAGCCCCAGCATTTT
CATSEPRLNSNQPQHF
>.|15|TRBD1|TRBV18|TRBJ2-7
TGTGCCAGCTCACCACCTTCGGGACAGGGGTACGAGCAGTACTTC
CASSPPSGQGYEQYF
>.|14|TRBD1|TRBV24-1|TRBJ1-2
TGTGCCACCAGTGACTCCGGACAGGCGGGCGGCTACACCTTC
CATSDSGQAGGYTF
>.|14|.|TRBV30|TRBJ1-5
TGTGCCTGGACCCACAGGGCGAGAGATCAGCCCCAGCATTTT
CAWTHRARDQPQHF
>.|12|.|TRBV12-3/TRBV12-4|TRBJ2-3
TGTGCCAGCAGTCCAAGAGGGGATACGCAGTATTTT
CASSPRGDTQYF
>.|13|TRBD2|TRBV27|TRBJ2-7
TGTGCCAGCAGTTTTAGCGGGAGTTACGAGCAGTACTTC
CASSFSGSYEQYF
>.|17|.|TRBV7-9|TRBJ1-3
TGTGCCAGCAGCTTTCCGACAGATGATTCCTCTGGAAACACCATATATTTT
CASSFPTDDSSGNTIYF
>.|12|.|TRBV6-1|TRBJ1-5
TGTGCCAGCAGTGAAGGGGTGCAGCCCCAGCATTTT
CASSEGVQPQHF
>.|16|.|TRBV4-1|TRBJ1-3
TGCGCCAGCAGCCAAGCCGGGGGTTACTCTGGAAACACCATATATTTT
CASSQAGGYSGNTIYF
>.|15|TRBD2|TRBV29-1|TRBJ2-1
TGCAGCGTTGGGGGATCGGCTAGCGGGAGTCGGGAGCAGTTCTTC
CSVGGSASGSREQFF
>few|13|.|TRBV28|TRBJ1-6
TGTGCCAGCCTGGGAGGGGCGGGATCACCCCTCCACTTT
CASLGGAGSPLHF
>.|13|.|TRBV7-8|TRBJ2-7
TGTGCCAGCTCGGCCGATAGAGGGTACGAGCAGTACTTC
CASSADRGYEQYF
>.|14|.|TRBV2|TRBJ2-2
TGTGCCAGCAGCGAGACAGGTTCCACCGGGGAGCTGTTTTTT
CASSETGSTGELFF
>.|12|.|TRBV5-4|TRBJ2-7
TGTGCCAGCAGCTTGGGAGTATACGAGCAGTACTTC
CASSLGVYEQYF
>.|12|.|TRBV2|TRBJ2-7
TGTGCCAGCAGTGAAGCGGGGAAGAACGCGTACTTC
CASSEAGKNAYF
>once|15|.|TRBV6-5|TRBJ2-1
TGTGCCAGCAGTTACTCTCTGAGCTCCTACAATGAGCAGTTCTTC
CASSYSLSSYNEQFF
>few|16|.|TRBV5-1|TRBJ2-7
TGCGCCAGCAGCTTGGGAACAGGGACAACCCCCGCCGGGCAGTACTTC
CASSLGTGTTPAGQYF
>.|16|TRBD2|TRBV11-3|TRBJ2-7
TGTGCCAGCAGCTTAATGGCTAGCGGGAGCTCCTACGAGCAGTACTTC
CASSLMASGSSYEQYF
>.|13|.|TRBV3-1/TRBV3-2|TRBJ2-1
TGTGCCAGCAGCCTCCCGACCCACAATGAGCAGTTCTTC
CASSLPTHNEQFF
>.|15|.|TRBV11-3|TRBJ2-2
TGTGCCAGCAGCTTAGGCAGTCTGGGCACCGGGGAGCTGTTTTTT
CASSLGSLGTGELFF
>.|14|.|TRBV10-3|TRBJ1-1
TGTGCCATCAGTGAGTTCAGGGAGGGCGGCGAAGCTTTCTTT
CAISEFREGGEAFF
>.|13|.|TRBV29-1|TRBJ1-1
TGCAGCGTTTTACAGGGTTCAAACACTGAAGCTTTCTTT
CSVLQGSNTEAFF
>.|16|TRBD2|TRBV5-4|TRBJ2-3
TGTGCCAGCAGCTTTTATAAGCGGGAGGTATCAGATACGCAGTATTTT
CASSFYKREVSDTQYF
>once|13|.|TRBV19|TRBJ2-7
TGTGCCAGTAGTATTTGGCAGAGCTACGAGCAGTACTTC
CASSIWQSYEQYF
>.|14|.|TRBV6-5|TRBJ1-2
TGTGCCAGCAGTTACCAGGGCGGTAAATATGGCTACACCTTC
CASSYQGGKYGYTF
>.|14|TRBD2|TRBV5-1|TRBJ2-7
TGCGCCAGCCGGACTAGCGGGAGTTCCTACGAGCAGTACTTC
CASRTSGSSYEQYF
>.|13|TRBD1|TRBV5-6|TRBJ1-5
TGTGCCAGCAGCTATACAGGGGTTCAGCCCCAGCATTTT
CASSYTGVQPQHF
>.|16|.|TRBV2|TRBJ1-2
TGTGCCAGCAACTGGGGCGGGGGGGCCCTTGGGTATGGCTACACCTTC
CASNWGGGALGYGYTF
>.|16|TRBD1|TRBV7-3|TRBJ1-1
TGTGCCAGCAGCTCCACGCCCCGGGACAGGGCGACTGAAGCTTTCTTT
CASSSTPRDRATEAFF